The clone carrying this T cell receptor (beta chain) was seen only a few times. Antigen: not known. The sample is drawn from a study of beta chain features in type 1 diabetes. Points from the study as a whole: Patients showed naive, central memory and Treg TCRB repertoires that appeared more similar than those of healthy donors.

Every bit of the isolated RNA underwent reverse transcription, so sequencing read expressed TCRB transcripts. TCRdb's copy holds only in-frame clones and misses some; the assay was immunoSEQ multiplex PCR. There are around 430,000 clones in the sample; 30% occur only once, and 0.065% lies in the top ten. Looked up from germline, CDR1 is KGHSH and CDR2 is LQKENI. The CDR3 loop spans 15 amino acids. V lost 8 bases and J 1 base, leaving 16 bases between the germline ends. Sequencing was performed on naive CD4+ T cells from blood. The clonotype was recovered from a man aged 18-30 years in good health. The chain is built from TRBV18 and TRBJ2-3; D unresolved. CDR3 protein: CASAPLVSGTDTQYF. CDR3 sequence (DNA): TGTGCCAGCGCCCCCTTGGTCTCGGGCACAGATACGCAGTATTTT.